Listed below are T cell receptor beta chains from one sample, sequenced in a study of OX40 agonist ivuxolimab in advanced cancers. Produced via immunoSEQ multiplex PCR; TCRdb's table is partial and in-frame only. Of 50,000 to 70,000 clones detected, 93% appear once; the ten largest clones hold around 18%. Sequenced material: CD4+ or CD8+ T cells sorted from blood, taken in a trial of the OX40 agonist ivuxolimab. These receptors were obtained from an adult with an advanced solid tumor such as melanoma, head and neck, liver or kidney cancer. The CDR3 runs from the conserved cysteine through the conserved F or W. The D gene is left open where the match is weak. Not all rows give a size; the values are once, few, many and, for expanded clones, a class.

j_gene	abundance	d_gene	v_gene	CDR3aa	CDR3nt
TRBJ2-5	once	TRBD2	TRBV4-3	CASSHLTSAQETQYF	TGCGCCAGCAGCCATTTGACTAGCGCACAAGAGACCCAGTACTTC
TRBJ2-7	.	.	TRBV30	CAHGPLTYEQYF	TGTGCCCACGGGCCATTGACCTACGAGCAGTACTTC
TRBJ2-3	.	TRBD1	TRBV23-1	CASSQSTGEGSHTQYF	TGCGCCAGCAGTCAGTCGACAGGGGAAGGGTCCCATACGCAGTATTTT
TRBJ2-1	.	TRBD2	TRBV4-3	CASSQDLAGNEQFF	TGCGCCAGCAGCCAAGACCTAGCGGGAAATGAGCAGTTCTTC
TRBJ2-1	.	.	TRBV12-5	CASGPNYNEQFF	TGTGCTAGTGGTCCTAACTACAATGAGCAGTTCTTC
TRBJ2-5	few	.	TRBV7-9	CASSGYQETQYF	TGTGCCAGCAGCGGTTATCAAGAGACCCAGTACTTC
TRBJ2-5	.	TRBD1	TRBV4-1	CASSQVGQGSQETQYF	TGCGCCAGCAGCCAAGTAGGACAGGGGAGCCAAGAGACCCAGTACTTC
TRBJ2-7	.	TRBD2	TRBV7-6	CASSLASGESYEQYF	TGTGCCAGCAGCTTAGCTAGCGGGGAGTCCTACGAGCAGTACTTC
TRBJ2-7	.	.	TRBV4-3	CASSSGAGGSYEQYF	TGCGCCAGCAGCAGCGGGGCAGGGGGCTCCTACGAGCAGTACTTC
TRBJ2-3	.	TRBD2	TRBV7-8	CASSLVWEGPSTDTQYF	TGTGCCAGCAGCTTAGTATGGGAGGGACCAAGCACAGATACGCAGTATTTT
TRBJ2-5	.	TRBD1	TRBV14	CASSRWTGAETQYF	TGTGCCAGCAGCCGATGGACAGGGGCCGAGACCCAGTACTTC
TRBJ2-7	.	.	TRBV30	CAWSLPLYEQYF	TGTGCCTGGAGCCTCCCCCTGTACGAGCAGTACTTC
TRBJ1-2	.	.	TRBV29-1	CSVQSWLYGYTF	TGCAGCGTTCAGAGTTGGCTATATGGCTACACCTTC
TRBJ2-1	.	TRBD1	TRBV9	CASSTGTGGVNEQFF	TGTGCCAGCAGCACCGGGACAGGGGGTGTAAATGAGCAGTTCTTC
TRBJ2-7	few	.	TRBV4-1	CASSTTGDLNEQYF	TGCGCCAGCAGCACGACGGGTGACCTAAACGAGCAGTACTTC
TRBJ2-3	.	.	TRBV9	CASSAGVLATDTQYF	TGTGCCAGCAGCGCGGGCGTTTTGGCAACAGATACGCAGTATTTT
TRBJ1-4	.	.	TRBV11-2	CASSLGGAGNEKLFF	TGTGCCAGCAGCTTAGGGGGGGCTGGTAATGAAAAACTGTTTTTT
TRBJ2-1	.	.	TRBV9	CASSQPVEGHLSYNEQFF	TGTGCCAGCAGCCAACCGGTAGAGGGACACCTCTCCTACAATGAGCAGTTCTTC
TRBJ2-7	.	TRBD2	TRBV15	CATSRDALGAGIYEQYF	TGTGCCACCAGCAGAGATGCCCTAGGAGCGGGGATCTACGAGCAGTACTTC
TRBJ1-1	.	.	TRBV19	CASVTGNTEAFF	TGTGCCAGTGTGACGGGAAACACTGAAGCTTTCTTT
TRBJ2-7	.	TRBD2	TRBV6-6	CASSYTSGAYEQYF	TGTGCCAGCAGTTACACTAGCGGGGCCTACGAGCAGTACTTC
TRBJ1-5	.	TRBD1	TRBV7-9	CASSSQLGTGLEQPQHF	TGTGCCAGCAGCTCACAGTTAGGGACAGGGTTGGAACAGCCCCAGCATTTT
TRBJ2-5	once	.	TRBV21-1	CASSRAQETQYF	TGTGCCAGCAGCAGGGCCCAAGAGACCCAGTACTTC
TRBJ2-1	.	.	TRBV10-3	CAISESAGSSYNEQFF	TGTGCCATCAGTGAGTCGGCGGGAAGTTCCTACAATGAGCAGTTCTTC
TRBJ1-3	.	.	TRBV7-9	CASTWTVGNTIYF	TGTGCCAGTACATGGACGGTCGGAAACACCATATATTTT
TRBJ1-2	.	TRBD1	TRBV4-3	CASSQDRGDYGYTF	TGCGCCAGCAGCCAGGACAGGGGGGACTATGGCTACACCTTC
TRBJ2-2	.	.	TRBV6-5	CASTGLASTGELFF	TGTGCCAGCACGGGTCTAGCGAGCACCGGGGAGCTGTTTTTT
TRBJ2-1	.	TRBD2	TRBV11-2	CASSPSGLAGGKQFF	TGTGCCAGCAGCCCCTCAGGGCTAGCGGGAGGGAAGCAGTTCTTC
TRBJ1-5	.	.	TRBV27	CASSLRGFNINQPQHF	TGTGCCAGCAGTTTAAGGGGATTCAACATCAATCAGCCCCAGCATTTT
TRBJ2-1	.	.	TRBV4-3	CASSQAPGTLDNEQFF	TGCGCCAGCAGCCAAGCTCCGGGGACCCTCGACAATGAGCAGTTCTTC
TRBJ2-5	.	TRBD1	TRBV5-1	CASSWTGLVETQYF	TGCGCCAGCAGCTGGACAGGTCTTGTAGAGACCCAGTACTTC
TRBJ2-3	.	.	TRBV27	CASRPSGTPRFGYTDTQYF	TGTGCCAGCAGACCTTCCGGGACTCCCCGGTTTGGGTACACAGATACGCAGTATTTT
TRBJ2-1	.	TRBD2	TRBV6-6	CASTKREDYNEQFF	TGTGCCAGCACAAAGCGGGAGGATTACAATGAGCAGTTCTTC
TRBJ2-2	few	.	TRBV19	CASSIEVTNTGELFF	TGTGCCAGTAGTATAGAGGTTACGAACACCGGGGAGCTGTTTTTT
TRBJ2-7	.	TRBD1	TRBV4-3	CASSQLQGPYEQYF	TGCGCCAGCAGCCAATTACAGGGGCCTTACGAGCAGTACTTC
TRBJ1-2	.	.	TRBV19	CASSRTHYGYTF	TGTGCCAGTAGTCGGACACACTATGGCTACACCTTC
TRBJ2-1	.	TRBD2	TRBV7-2	CASSPGTSGVHSSYNEQFF	TGTGCCAGCAGCCCCGGGACTAGCGGGGTCCATAGCTCCTACAATGAGCAGTTCTTC
TRBJ2-3	.	TRBD2	TRBV9	CASSLPSGEYFTDTQYF	TGTGCCAGCAGCCTCCCTAGCGGAGAATACTTCACAGATACGCAGTATTTT
TRBJ1-1	.	.	TRBV7-9	CAVRWEGWITEAFF	TGTGCCGTCCGCTGGGAGGGATGGATCACTGAAGCTTTCTTT
TRBJ2-3	.	.	TRBV7-8	CASSPTRTLLADTQYF	TGTGCCAGCAGCCCAACTAGGACCCTCCTGGCAGATACGCAGTATTTT
TRBJ2-7	.	.	TRBV28	CASTLGGYEQYF	TGTGCCAGCACTCTTGGGGGTTACGAGCAGTACTTC
TRBJ1-3	.	.	TRBV30	CAWSRGSGNTIYF	TGTGCCTGGAGCCGGGGATCAGGAAACACCATATATTTT
TRBJ2-1	.	.	TRBV9	CASSVSKRNEQFF	TGTGCCAGCAGCGTATCGAAGCGGAATGAGCAGTTCTTC
TRBJ1-1	.	.	TRBV6-5	CASSYLGKNTEAFF	TGTGCCAGCAGTTACTTGGGAAAGAACACTGAAGCTTTCTTT
TRBJ1-6	.	.	TRBV4-2	CASSQDVGTDNSPLHF	TGTGCCAGCAGCCAAGATGTAGGGACCGATAATTCACCCCTCCACTTT
TRBJ2-7	.	TRBD2	TRBV19	CASSRTSGSPGSYEQYF	TGTGCCAGTAGTAGGACTAGCGGGAGTCCTGGCTCCTACGAGCAGTACTTC
TRBJ2-6	.	.	TRBV7-8	CASSLEVSGANVLTF	TGTGCCAGCAGCTTAGAAGTCTCTGGGGCCAACGTCCTGACTTTC
TRBJ2-3	.	.	TRBV7-2	CASSPPSGRKRRTDTQYF	TGTGCCAGCAGCCCCCCCAGTGGTCGCAAGAGACGCACAGATACGCAGTATTTT
TRBJ2-7	once	TRBD2	TRBV7-8	CASSSGTYEQYF	TGTGCCAGCTCTAGCGGTACCTACGAGCAGTACTTC
TRBJ2-7	.	.	TRBV15	CATSRDTGIYSEQYF	TGTGCCACCAGCAGAGATACAGGGATCTACTCGGAGCAGTACTTC
TRBJ1-2	.	TRBD1	TRBV6-6	CASSHRGRGGGYTF	TGTGCCAGCAGTCACAGGGGGCGAGGAGGTGGCTACACCTTC
TRBJ2-7	.	.	TRBV27	CASSLGWGPYEQYF	TGTGCCAGCAGTTTGGGATGGGGACCCTACGAGCAGTACTTC